This T cell receptor (beta chain) is drawn from a study of blood T cell repertoires in COVID-19. Study-wide background: Acute and convalescent COVID-19 samples came from the United States, Italy and Spain.

V lost 1 base and J 5 bases, leaving 8 bases between the germline ends. Germline CDR1 MNHNS, CDR2 SASEGT. CDR3 size: 13 residues. TCRdb keeps only in-frame clones here, not all; method: immunoSEQ multiplex PCR. Altogether approximately 220,000 clones are present, roughly four fifths being singletons, with the ten largest covering over 2.5%. In this sample, this clone turned up many times. This clonotype was sampled from a woman younger than 45 who had recovered from COVID-19. The chain links TRBV6-1 to TRBJ2-5, with a possible D match to TRBD2 (5 bases). The sequenced sample consisted of peripheral blood. The CDR3 nucleotides are TGTGCCAGCAGTGAAGTACGCGGGGAGACCCAGTACTTC. It codes for CASSEVRGETQYF.